The sequence of this T cell receptor beta chain was determined in a study of blood T cell repertoires in COVID-19. The junction had 4 bases not matched to a gene; V was cut back by 4 bases and J by 3 bases. The germline V gene encodes CDR1 MGHRA and CDR2 YSYEKL. CDR3 length equals 16 residues. Using immunoSEQ multiplex PCR, the repertoire was profiled, and TCRdb retains in-frame clones only, with some absent. The sample includes about 49,000 clones, 81% of them seen just once. The clonotype originates from a woman of 80 years or more with COVID-19, enrolled during active disease. This sequence joins TRBV4-1 and TRBJ2-4; 12 nucleotides line up with TRBD1. Sequencing used peripheral blood. The CDR3 spells CASSRDRGQGKNIQYF. In DNA, the CDR3 is TGCGCCAGCAGCCGGGACAGGGGGCAAGGCAAAAACATTCAGTACTTC.